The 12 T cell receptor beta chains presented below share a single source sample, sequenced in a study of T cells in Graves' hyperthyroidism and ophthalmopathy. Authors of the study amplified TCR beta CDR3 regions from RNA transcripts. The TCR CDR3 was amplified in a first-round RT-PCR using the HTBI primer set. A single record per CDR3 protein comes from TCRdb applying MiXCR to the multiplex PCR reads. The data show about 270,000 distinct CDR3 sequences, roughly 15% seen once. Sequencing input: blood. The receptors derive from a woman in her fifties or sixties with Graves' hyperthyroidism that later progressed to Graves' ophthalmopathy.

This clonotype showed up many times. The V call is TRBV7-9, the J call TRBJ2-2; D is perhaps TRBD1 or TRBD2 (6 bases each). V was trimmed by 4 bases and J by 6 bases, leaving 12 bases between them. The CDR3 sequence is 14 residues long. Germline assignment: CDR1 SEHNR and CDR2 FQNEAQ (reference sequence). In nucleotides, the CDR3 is TGTGCCAGCAGCTCGGGGGCAAACGCCGGGGAGCTGTTTTTT. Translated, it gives CASSSGANAGELFF.

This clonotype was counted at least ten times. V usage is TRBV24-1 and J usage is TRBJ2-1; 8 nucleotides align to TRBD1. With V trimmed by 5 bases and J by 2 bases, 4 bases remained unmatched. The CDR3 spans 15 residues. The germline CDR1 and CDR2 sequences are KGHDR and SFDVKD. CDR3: CATSVAGGAYNEQFF. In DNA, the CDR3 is TGTGCCACCAGTGTTGCAGGGGGCGCCTACAATGAGCAGTTCTTC.

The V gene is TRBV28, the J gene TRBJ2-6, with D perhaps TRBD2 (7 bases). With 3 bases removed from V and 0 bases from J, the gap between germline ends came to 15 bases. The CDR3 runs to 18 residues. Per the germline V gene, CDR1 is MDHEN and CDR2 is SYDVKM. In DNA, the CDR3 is TGTGCCAGCAGTTTCGGTCCGGGGGGCGGCTCTGGGGCCAACGTCCTGACTTTC. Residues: CASSFGPGGGSGANVLTF.

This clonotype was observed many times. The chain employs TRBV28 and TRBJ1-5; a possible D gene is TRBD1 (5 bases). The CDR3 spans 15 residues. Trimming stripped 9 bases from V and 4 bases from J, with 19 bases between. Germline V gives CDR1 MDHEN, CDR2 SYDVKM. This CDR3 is CARLPLRGGNQPQHF. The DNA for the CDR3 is TGTGCCAGACTCCCCCTGCGTGGGGGAAATCAGCCCCAGCATTTT.

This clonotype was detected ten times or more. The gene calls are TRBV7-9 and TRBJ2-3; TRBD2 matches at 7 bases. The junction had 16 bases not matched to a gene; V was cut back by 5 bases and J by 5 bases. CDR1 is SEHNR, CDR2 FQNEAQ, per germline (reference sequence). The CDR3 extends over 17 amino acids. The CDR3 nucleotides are TGTGCCAGCAGCAGCCGAGGACTAGTAGGTATAGGAGATACGCAGTATTTT. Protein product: CASSSRGLVGIGDTQYF.

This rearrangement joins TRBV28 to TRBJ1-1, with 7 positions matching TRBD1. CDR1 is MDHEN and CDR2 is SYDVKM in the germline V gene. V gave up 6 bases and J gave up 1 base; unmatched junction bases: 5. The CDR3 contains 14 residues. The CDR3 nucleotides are TGTGCCAGCAGCTATGGGACAGCGAACACTGAAGCTTTCTTT. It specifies CASSYGTANTEAFF.

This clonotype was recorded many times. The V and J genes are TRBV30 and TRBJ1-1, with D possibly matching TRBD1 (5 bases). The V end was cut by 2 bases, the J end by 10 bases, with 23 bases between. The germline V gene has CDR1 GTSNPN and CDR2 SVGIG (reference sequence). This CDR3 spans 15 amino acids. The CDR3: CAWSSVRTTLRGAFF. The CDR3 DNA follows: TGTGCCTGGAGTTCTGTCAGGACAACTCTTCGGGGAGCTTTCTTT.

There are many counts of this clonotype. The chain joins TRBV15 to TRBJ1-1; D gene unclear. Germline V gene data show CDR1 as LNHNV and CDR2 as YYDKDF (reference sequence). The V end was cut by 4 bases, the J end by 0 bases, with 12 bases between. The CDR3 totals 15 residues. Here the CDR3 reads CATSKFELMNTEAFF. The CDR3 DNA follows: TGTGCCACCAGCAAGTTTGAGCTGATGAACACTGAAGCTTTCTTT.

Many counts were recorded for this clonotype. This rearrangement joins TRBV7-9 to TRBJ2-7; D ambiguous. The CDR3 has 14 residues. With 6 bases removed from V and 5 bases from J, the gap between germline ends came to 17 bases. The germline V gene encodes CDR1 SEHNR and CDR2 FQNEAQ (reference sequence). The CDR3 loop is CASSSTSGVNEQYF. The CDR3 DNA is TGTGCCAGCAGTTCTACCTCGGGTGTGAACGAGCAGTACTTC.

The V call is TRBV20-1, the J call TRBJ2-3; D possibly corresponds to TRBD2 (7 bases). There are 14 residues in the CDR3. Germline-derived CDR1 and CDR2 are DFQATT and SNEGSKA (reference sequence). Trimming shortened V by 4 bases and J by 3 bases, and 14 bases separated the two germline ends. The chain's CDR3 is CSANVGGRTDTQYF. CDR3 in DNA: TGCAGTGCTAATGTCGGGGGGCGGACAGATACGCAGTATTTT.

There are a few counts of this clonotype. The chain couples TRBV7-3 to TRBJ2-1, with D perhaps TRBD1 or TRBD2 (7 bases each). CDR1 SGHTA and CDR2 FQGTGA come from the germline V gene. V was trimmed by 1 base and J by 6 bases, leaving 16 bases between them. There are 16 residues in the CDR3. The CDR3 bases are TGTGCCAGCAGCTTAAGGGGGTCAGGGGGGGGCAATGAGCAGTTCTTC. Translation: CASSLRGSGGGNEQFF.

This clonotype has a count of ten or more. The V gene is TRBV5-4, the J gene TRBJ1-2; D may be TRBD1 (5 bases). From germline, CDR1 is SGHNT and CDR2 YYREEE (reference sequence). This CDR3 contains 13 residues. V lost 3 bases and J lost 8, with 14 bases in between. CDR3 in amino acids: CASSYDPPGGYTF. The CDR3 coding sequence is TGTGCCAGCAGCTACGACCCCCCAGGGGGCTACACCTTC.